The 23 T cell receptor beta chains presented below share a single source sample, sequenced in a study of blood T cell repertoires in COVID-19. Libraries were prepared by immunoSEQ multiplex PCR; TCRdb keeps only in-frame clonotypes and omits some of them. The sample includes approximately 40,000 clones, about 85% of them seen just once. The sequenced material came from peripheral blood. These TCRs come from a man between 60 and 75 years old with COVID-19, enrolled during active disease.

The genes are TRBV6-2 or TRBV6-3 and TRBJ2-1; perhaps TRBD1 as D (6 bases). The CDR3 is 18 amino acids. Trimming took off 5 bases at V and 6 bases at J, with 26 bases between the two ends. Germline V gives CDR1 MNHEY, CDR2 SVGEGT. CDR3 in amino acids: CASSPGIWGQERPNEQFF. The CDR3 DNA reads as TGTGCCAGCAGTCCCGGTATCTGGGGGCAGGAACGACCCAATGAGCAGTTCTTC.

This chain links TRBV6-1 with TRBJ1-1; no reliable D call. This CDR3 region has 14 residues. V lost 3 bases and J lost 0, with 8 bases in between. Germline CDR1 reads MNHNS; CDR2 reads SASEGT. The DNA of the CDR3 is TGTGCCAGCAGTGAGGCGGCGTTGAACACTGAAGCTTTCTTT. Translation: CASSEAALNTEAFF.

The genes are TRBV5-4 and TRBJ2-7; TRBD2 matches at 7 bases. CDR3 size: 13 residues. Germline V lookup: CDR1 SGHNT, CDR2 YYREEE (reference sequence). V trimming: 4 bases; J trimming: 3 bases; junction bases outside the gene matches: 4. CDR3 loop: CASSIGLDYEQYF. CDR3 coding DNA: TGTGCCAGCAGCATAGGACTAGACTACGAGCAGTACTTC.

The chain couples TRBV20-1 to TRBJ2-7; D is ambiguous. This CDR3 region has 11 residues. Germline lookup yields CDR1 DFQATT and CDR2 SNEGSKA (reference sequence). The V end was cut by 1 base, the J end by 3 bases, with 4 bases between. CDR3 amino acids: CSARAFYEQYF. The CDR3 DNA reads TGCAGTGCTAGAGCCTTCTACGAGCAGTACTTC.

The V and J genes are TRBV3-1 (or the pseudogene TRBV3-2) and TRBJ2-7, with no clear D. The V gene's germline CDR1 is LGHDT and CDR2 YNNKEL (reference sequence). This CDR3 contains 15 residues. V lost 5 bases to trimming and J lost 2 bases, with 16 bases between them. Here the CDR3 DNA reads TGTGCCAGCAGCGTCACTTACAGAATTACCTACGAGCAGTACTTC. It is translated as CASSVTYRITYEQYF.

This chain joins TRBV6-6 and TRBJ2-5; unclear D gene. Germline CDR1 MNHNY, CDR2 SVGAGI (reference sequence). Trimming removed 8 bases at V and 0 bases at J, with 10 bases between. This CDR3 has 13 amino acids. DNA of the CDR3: TGTGCCAGCGATGGTGGGCACCAAGAGACCCAGTACTTC. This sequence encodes CASDGGHQETQYF.

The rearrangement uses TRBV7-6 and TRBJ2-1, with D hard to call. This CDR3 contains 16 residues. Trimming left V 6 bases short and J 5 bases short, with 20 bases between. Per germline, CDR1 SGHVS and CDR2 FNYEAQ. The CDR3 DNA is TGTGCCAGCAGTTCCGCCCCTACGTTTGCGGACAATGAGCAGTTCTTC. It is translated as CASSSAPTFADNEQFF. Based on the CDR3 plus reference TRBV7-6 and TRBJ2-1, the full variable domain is GAGVSQSPRYKVTKRGQDVALRCDPISGHVSLYWYRQALGQGPEFLTYFNYEAQQDKSGLPNDRFSAERPEGSISTLTIQRTEQRDSAMYRCASSSAPTFADNEQFFGPGTRLTVL.

The CDR3 region has the DNA TGTGCCAGCAGCTTATCGGGGGGAGGGCTCAATGCGCAGTATTTT. It specifies CASSLSGGGLNAQYF. V and J are TRBV7-2 and TRBJ2-3, with TRBD2 identical over 7 bases. CDR1 is SGHTA and CDR2 is FQGNSA in the germline V gene. This CDR3 has 15 residues. The V segment lost 2 bases and the J segment 10 bases; nucleotides outside the gene matches: 12.

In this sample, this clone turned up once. CDR3 nucleotides: TGTGCCAGCACCTTTGGGGAGAATCAGCCCCAGCATTTT. This sequence encodes CASTFGENQPQHF. The chain employs TRBV2 and TRBJ1-5; no firm D call. The V gene lost 7 bases and the J gene lost 4 bases, with 11 bases spanning the gap. The CDR3 covers 13 residues. Per germline, CDR1 SNHLY and CDR2 FYNNEI. Full variable domain (outside the CDR3, taken from reference TRBV2 and TRBJ1-5): EPEVTQTPSHQVTQMGQEVILRCVPISNHLYFYWYRQILGQKVEFLVSFYNNEISEKSEIFDDQFSVERPDGSNFTLKIRSTKLEDSAMYFCASTFGENQPQHFGDGTRLSIL.

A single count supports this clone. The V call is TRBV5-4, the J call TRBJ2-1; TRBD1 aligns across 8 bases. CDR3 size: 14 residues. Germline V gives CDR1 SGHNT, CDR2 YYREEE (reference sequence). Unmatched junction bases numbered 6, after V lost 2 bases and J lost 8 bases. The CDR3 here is CASSFRGRFDEQFF. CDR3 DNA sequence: TGTGCCAGCAGCTTCAGGGGGCGCTTTGATGAGCAGTTCTTC.

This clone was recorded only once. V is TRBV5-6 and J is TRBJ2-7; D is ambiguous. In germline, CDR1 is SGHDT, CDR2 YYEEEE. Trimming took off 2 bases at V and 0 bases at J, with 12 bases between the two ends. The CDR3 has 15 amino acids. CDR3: CASSFLSMSSYEQYF. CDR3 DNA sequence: TGTGCCAGCAGCTTTTTGTCGATGAGCTCCTACGAGCAGTACTTC.

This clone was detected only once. CDR3 residues: CATSDPQGALVNEQFF. The CDR3 nucleotides are TGTGCCACCAGTGACCCCCAGGGGGCGCTTGTTAATGAGCAGTTCTTC. This chain joins TRBV24-1 and TRBJ2-1, with 8 bases matching TRBD1. With V trimmed by 4 bases and J by 7 bases, 11 bases remained unmatched. Germline loops: CDR1 KGHDR, CDR2 SFDVKD. The length of the CDR3 is 16 residues.

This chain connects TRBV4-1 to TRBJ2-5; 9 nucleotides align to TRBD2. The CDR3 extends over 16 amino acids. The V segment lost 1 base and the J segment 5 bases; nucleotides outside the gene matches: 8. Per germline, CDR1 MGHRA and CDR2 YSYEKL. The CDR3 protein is CASSQAAAGGTETQYF. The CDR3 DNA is TGCGCCAGCAGCCAAGCAGCGGCGGGAGGGACCGAGACCCAGTACTTC.

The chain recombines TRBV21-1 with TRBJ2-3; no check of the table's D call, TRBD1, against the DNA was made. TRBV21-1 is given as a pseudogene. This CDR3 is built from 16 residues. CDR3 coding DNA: TGTGGCGCTCTGACAGGGGCGGAGTCAGGGACAGATACGCAGTATTTT. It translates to CGALTGAESGTDTQYF.

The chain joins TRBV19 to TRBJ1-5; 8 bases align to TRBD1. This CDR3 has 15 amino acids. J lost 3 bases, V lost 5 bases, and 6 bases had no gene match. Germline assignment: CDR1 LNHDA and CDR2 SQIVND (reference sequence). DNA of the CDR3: TGTGCCAGTAGTCCTGGGACAGGACACAATCAGCCCCAGCATTTT. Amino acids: CASSPGTGHNQPQHF. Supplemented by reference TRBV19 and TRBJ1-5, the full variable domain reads DGGITQSPKYLFRKEGQNVTLSCEQNLNHDAMYWYRQDPGQGLRLIYYSQIVNDFQKGDIAEGYSVSREKKESFPLTVTSAQKNPTAFYLCASSPGTGHNQPQHFGDGTRLSIL.

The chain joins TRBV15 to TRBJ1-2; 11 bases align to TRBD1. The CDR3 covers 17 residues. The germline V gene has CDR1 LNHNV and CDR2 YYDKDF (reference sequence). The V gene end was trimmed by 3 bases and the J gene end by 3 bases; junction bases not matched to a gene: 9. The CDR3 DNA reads TGTGCCACCAGCAGTGGGACAGGGGGTTTCTCTTACTATGGCTACACCTTC. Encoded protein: CATSSGTGGFSYYGYTF.

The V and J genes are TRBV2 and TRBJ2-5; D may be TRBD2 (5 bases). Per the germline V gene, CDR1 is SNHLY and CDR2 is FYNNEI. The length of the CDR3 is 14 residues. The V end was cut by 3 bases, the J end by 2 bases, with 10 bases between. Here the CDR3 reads CASSDGTGQETQYF. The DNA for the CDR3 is TGTGCCAGCAGTGACGGAACGGGACAAGAGACCCAGTACTTC. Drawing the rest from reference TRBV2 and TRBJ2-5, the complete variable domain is EPEVTQTPSHQVTQMGQEVILRCVPISNHLYFYWYRQILGQKVEFLVSFYNNEISEKSEIFDDQFSVERPDGSNFTLKIRSTKLEDSAMYFCASSDGTGQETQYFGPGTRLLVL.

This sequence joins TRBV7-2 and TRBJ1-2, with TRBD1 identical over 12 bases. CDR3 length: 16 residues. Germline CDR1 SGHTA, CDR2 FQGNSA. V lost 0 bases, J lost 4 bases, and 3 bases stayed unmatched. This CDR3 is CASSLAGTGGSYGYTF. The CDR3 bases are TGTGCCAGCAGCTTAGCGGGGACAGGGGGCAGCTATGGCTACACCTTC.

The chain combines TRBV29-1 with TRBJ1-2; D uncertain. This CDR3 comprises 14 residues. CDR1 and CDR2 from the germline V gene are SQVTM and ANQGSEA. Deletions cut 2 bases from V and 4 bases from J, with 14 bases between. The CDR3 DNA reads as TGCAGCGTTGAACCCGGCACGGGGAGCTATGGCTACACCTTC. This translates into CSVEPGTGSYGYTF. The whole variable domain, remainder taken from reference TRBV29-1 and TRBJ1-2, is SAVISQKPSRDICQRGTSLTIQCQVDSQVTMMFWYRQQPGQSLTLIATANQGSEATYESGFVIDKFPISRPNLTFSTLTVSNMSPEDSSIYLCSVEPGTGSYGYTFGSGTRLTVV.

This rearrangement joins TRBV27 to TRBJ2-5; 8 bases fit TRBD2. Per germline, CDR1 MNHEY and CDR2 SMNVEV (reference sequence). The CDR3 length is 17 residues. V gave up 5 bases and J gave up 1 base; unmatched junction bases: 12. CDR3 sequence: CASSKGWIAGSQETQYF. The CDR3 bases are TGTGCCAGCAGTAAGGGGTGGATAGCGGGAAGCCAAGAGACCCAGTACTTC.

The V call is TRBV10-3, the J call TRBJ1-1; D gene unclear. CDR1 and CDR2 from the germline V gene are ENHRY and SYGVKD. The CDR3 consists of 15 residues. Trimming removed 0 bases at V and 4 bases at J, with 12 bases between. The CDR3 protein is CAISESTGSGTEAFF. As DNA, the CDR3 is TGTGCCATCAGTGAGTCGACTGGAAGTGGCACTGAAGCTTTCTTT.

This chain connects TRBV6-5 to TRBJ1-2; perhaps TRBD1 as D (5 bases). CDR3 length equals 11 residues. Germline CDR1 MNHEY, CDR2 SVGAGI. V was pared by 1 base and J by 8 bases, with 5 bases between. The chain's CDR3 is CASSYWGGYTF. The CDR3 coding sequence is TGTGCCAGCAGTTACTGGGGCGGCTACACCTTC.

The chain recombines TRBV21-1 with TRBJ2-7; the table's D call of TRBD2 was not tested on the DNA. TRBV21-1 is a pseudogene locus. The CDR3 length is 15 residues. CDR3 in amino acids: CASPPGTALRGEQYF. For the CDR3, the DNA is TGTGCCAGCCCCCCAGGTACGGCCCTTCGGGGCGAGCAGTACTTC.